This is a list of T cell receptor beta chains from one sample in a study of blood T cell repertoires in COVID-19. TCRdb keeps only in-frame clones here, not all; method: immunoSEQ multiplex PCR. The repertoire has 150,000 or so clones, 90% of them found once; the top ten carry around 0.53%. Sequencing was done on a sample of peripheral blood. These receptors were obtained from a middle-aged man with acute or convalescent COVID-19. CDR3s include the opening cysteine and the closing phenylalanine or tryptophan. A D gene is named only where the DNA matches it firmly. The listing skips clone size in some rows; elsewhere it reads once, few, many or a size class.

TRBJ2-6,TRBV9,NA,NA,TGTGCCAGCCGGAGAGAGGGTGGGTCCGGGGCCAACGTCCTGACTTTC,CASRREGGSGANVLTF
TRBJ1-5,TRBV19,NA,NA,TGTGCCAGTAGTAACATTTATCAGCCCCAGCATTTT,CASSNIYQPQHF
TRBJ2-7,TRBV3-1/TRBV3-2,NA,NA,TGTGCCAGCAGCCGAGCTGGGGAGTCCTACGAGCAGTACTTC,CASSRAGESYEQYF
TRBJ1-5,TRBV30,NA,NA,TGTGCCTGGAGTATCTATTCGGGAACCCCGGGTAATCAGCCCCAGCATTTT,CAWSIYSGTPGNQPQHF
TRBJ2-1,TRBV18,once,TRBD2,TGTGCCAGCTCACCCCCCTGGAGCGGGAGCTCCTACAATGAGCAGTTCTTC,CASSPPWSGSSYNEQFF
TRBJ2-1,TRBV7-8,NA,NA,TGTGCCAGCAGCTTACCACAGGGATATCCGGACAATGAGCAGTTCTTC,CASSLPQGYPDNEQFF
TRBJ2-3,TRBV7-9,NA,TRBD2,TGTGCCAGCAGCTTAGGTCGGGTAGCGGGGGGCACAGATACGCAGTATTTT,CASSLGRVAGGTDTQYF
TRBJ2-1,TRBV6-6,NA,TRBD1,TGTGCCAGCAGCCCCGGACAGGGATGGGATGAGCAGTTCTTC,CASSPGQGWDEQFF
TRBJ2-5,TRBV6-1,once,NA,TGTGCCAGCAGTGAAGCATCTGGGTCAGGGGAGACCCAGTACTTC,CASSEASGSGETQYF
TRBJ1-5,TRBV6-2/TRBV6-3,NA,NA,TGTGCCAGCAGTTACAGTCGGGGGACTGAGCTTCTTAGCAATCAGCCCCAGCATTTT,CASSYSRGTELLSNQPQHF
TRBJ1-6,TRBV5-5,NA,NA,TGTGCCAGCAGCGCCCGCCGACAGGCAAGATCACCCCTCCACTTT,CASSARRQARSPLHF
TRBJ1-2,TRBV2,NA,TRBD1,TGTGCCAGCAGTGGGGACAGCTATGGCTACACCTTC,CASSGDSYGYTF
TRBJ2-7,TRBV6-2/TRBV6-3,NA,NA,TGTGCCAGCAGTCCAGACTACCCACCCTACGAGCAGTACTTC,CASSPDYPPYEQYF
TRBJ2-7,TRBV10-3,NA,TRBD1,TGTGCCAGTCGTTTGGGGACAGGGGCCCGCGAGCAGTACTTC,CASRLGTGAREQYF
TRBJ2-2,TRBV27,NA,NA,TGTGCCAGCAGTTTGGGGACTCACACCGGGGAGCTGTTTTTT,CASSLGTHTGELFF
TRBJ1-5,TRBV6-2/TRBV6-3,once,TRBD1,TGTGCCAGCAGTTACCAGGGGGCAAGCAATCAGCCCCAGCATTTT,CASSYQGASNQPQHF
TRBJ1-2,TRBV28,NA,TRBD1,TGTGCCAGCAGGGGCAGGGGGTATGGCTACACCTTC,CASRGRGYGYTF
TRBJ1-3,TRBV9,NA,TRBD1,TGTGCCAGCAGACCCACAGGGGGGGGAAACACCATATATTTT,CASRPTGGGNTIYF
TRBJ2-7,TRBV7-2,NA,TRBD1,TGTGCCAGCAGCTCAGGAACAGGGGAGATCTACGAGCAGTACTTC,CASSSGTGEIYEQYF
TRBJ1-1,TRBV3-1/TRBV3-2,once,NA,TGTGCCAGCAGCCAAGTTGAGCAGGGCGCTACCACTGAAGCTTTCTTT,CASSQVEQGATTEAFF
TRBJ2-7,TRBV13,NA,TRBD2,TGTGCCAGCAGCTTTGGACTAGCGGGCCCGGAGTACTTC,CASSFGLAGPEYF
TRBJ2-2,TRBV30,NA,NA,TGTGCCTGGAGTCCCCAGTACACCGGGGAGCTGTTTTTT,CAWSPQYTGELFF
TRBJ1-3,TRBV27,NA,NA,TGTGCCAGCAAATTACTCGGGGATAAGAGAAACACCATATATTTT,CASKLLGDKRNTIYF
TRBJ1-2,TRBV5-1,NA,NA,TGCGCCAGCAGCTTGGTTCAGAATACTAACTATGGCTACACCTTC,CASSLVQNTNYGYTF
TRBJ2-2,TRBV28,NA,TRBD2,TGTGCCACCCAGGGACTAGCGGGAGCCGGGGAGCTGTTTTTT,CATQGLAGAGELFF
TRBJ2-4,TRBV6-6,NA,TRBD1,TGTGCCAGCAGTGACAGGGGTCCTGCCAAAAACATTCAGTACTTC,CASSDRGPAKNIQYF
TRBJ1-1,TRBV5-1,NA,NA,TGCGCCAGCAGCTTGGCCGTGGGCAGTGAAGTTGGCACTGAAGCTTTCTTT,CASSLAVGSEVGTEAFF
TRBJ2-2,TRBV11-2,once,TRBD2,TGTGCCAGCAGCTTACTTCCGACTAGCGGGGTAGCCAGAACCGGGGAGCTGTTTTTT,CASSLLPTSGVARTGELFF
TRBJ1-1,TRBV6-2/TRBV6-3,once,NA,TGTGCCAGCAGTCGAAGCCCAGCGGTGAACACTGAAGCTTTCTTT,CASSRSPAVNTEAFF
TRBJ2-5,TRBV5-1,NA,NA,TGCGCCAGCAGCGGCGGGACAGAGAGAGAGACCCAGTACTTC,CASSGGTERETQYF
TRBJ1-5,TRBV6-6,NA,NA,TGTGCCAGCAGTCACCCCAGCCAGGGGTATTATCAGCCCCAGCATTTT,CASSHPSQGYYQPQHF
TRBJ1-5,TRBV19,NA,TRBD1,TGTGCCAGTAGTATACGGACAGGCGCCCAGCATTTT,CASSIRTGAQHF
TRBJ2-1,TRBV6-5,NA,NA,TGTGCCAGCAGCCCCGGACTCTACAATGAGCAGTTCTTC,CASSPGLYNEQFF
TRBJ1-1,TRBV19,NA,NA,TGTGCCAGTAGTATAGACTTGGCAGGCCACATGAACACTGAAGCTTTCTTT,CASSIDLAGHMNTEAFF
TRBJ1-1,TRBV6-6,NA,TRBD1,TGTGCCAGCAGTCCCCGGACAGGGGCTGAAGCTTTCTTT,CASSPRTGAEAFF
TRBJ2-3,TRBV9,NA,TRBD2,TGTGCCAGCAGCGTAAGCCTAGCGGGAGGGGTCGGCACAGATACGCAGTATTTT,CASSVSLAGGVGTDTQYF
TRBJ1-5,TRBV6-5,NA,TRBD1,TGTGCCAGCAGTACGGACAGGATGAGGAATCAGCCCCAGCATTTT,CASSTDRMRNQPQHF
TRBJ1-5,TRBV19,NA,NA,TGTGCCAGTCGCAAAAACGAGGGGCCCCAGCATTTT,CASRKNEGPQHF
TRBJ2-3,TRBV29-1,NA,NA,TGCAGCGTTGCCGCCGGGGATACGCAGTATTTT,CSVAAGDTQYF
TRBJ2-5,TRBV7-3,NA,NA,TGTGCCAGCAGCCCCTCTGGGGGGCAAGAGACCCAGTACTTC,CASSPSGGQETQYF
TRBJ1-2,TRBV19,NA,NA,TGTGCCAGTAGTAGATATGCTCCCCTGGGGGGGCCTAACTATGGCTACACCTTC,CASSRYAPLGGPNYGYTF
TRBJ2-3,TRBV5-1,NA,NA,TGCGCCAGCAGCTCTAGCCAACTAGGCCCAGGCCCACACGATACGCAGTATTTT,CASSSSQLGPGPHDTQYF
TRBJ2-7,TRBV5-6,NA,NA,TGTGCCAGCAGCTCCGGACTCGGAGGCGAGCAGTACTTC,CASSSGLGGEQYF
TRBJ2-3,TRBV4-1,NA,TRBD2,TGCGCCAGCAGCCAACCCACTAGCGGGGTAGATACGCAGTATTTT,CASSQPTSGVDTQYF
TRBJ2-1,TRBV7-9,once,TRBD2,TGTGCCAGCAGCCCGCATGGCGGGGGGGCTTTTGAGCAGTTCTTC,CASSPHGGGAFEQFF
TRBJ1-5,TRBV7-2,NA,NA,TGTGCCAGCAGCTTAGGGACAGTGAAGGGACAGCCCCAGCATTTT,CASSLGTVKGQPQHF
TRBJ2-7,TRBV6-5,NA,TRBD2,TGTGCCAGCAGTTACTCGGCGGGAGGGACCTACGAGCAGTACTTC,CASSYSAGGTYEQYF
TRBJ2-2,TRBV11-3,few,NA,TGTGCCAGCAGATCGGGCACCGGGGAGCTGTTTTTT,CASRSGTGELFF
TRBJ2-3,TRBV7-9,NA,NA,TGTGCCAGCAGCTTAGGCAGGAGCACAGATACGCAGTATTTT,CASSLGRSTDTQYF
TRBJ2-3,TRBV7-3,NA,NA,TGTGCCAGCAGCTTACAGGGGACGGATACGCAGTATTTT,CASSLQGTDTQYF
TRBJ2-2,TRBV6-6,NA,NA,TGTGCCAGCCAGGTGAACACCGGGGAGCTGTTTTTT,CASQVNTGELFF
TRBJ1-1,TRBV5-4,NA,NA,TGTGCCAGCAGCTTGCGTCATAGTACAGATTTGAACACTGAAGCTTTCTTT,CASSLRHSTDLNTEAFF
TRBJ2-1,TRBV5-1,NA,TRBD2,TGCGCCAGCAGCTTTCGGGCCGGGACTAGCGACAATGAGCAGTTCTTC,CASSFRAGTSDNEQFF